Below, 16 T cell receptor beta chains from the same sample are listed, as sequenced in a study of blood T cell repertoires in COVID-19. Only in-frame clones appear in the TCRdb table, and some are missing; sequencing was by immunoSEQ multiplex PCR. The sample has about 210,000 clones, 88% seen once; the top ten hold 1.7%. The specimen sequenced was peripheral blood. These receptor sequences come from a man between 70 and 80 years old with acute or convalescent COVID-19.

The genes are TRBV5-8 and TRBJ2-4, with 10 bases fitting TRBD2. CDR3 size: 16 residues. Unmatched junction bases numbered 5, after V lost 4 bases and J lost 1 base. The germline V gene encodes CDR1 SGHTS and CDR2 YDEGEE. The CDR3 is CASSPGTSAAKNIQYF. CDR3 in DNA: TGTGCCAGCAGCCCAGGGACTAGCGCTGCCAAAAACATTCAGTACTTC. The variable domain in full, completed from reference TRBV5-8 and TRBJ2-4, reads EAGVTQSPTHLIKTRGQQATLRCSPISGHTSVYWYQQALGLGLQFLLWYDEGEERNRGNFPPRFSGRQFPNYSSELNVNALELEDSALYLCASSPGTSAAKNIQYFGAGTRLSVL.

This clone appeared a single time. The chain combines TRBV5-5 with TRBJ2-3, with 8 positions matching TRBD1. The CDR3 extends over 16 amino acids. V was clipped by 0 bases and J by 4 bases; unmatched bases: 7. The germline V gene encodes CDR1 SGHKS and CDR2 YYEKEE (reference sequence). The CDR3 region has the DNA TGTGCCAGCAGCTTGGTTTGGGGACAGGTCTCAGATACGCAGTATTTT. It translates to CASSLVWGQVSDTQYF.

This clone was seen once. This chain links TRBV9 with TRBJ2-2; 11 nucleotides line up with TRBD1. V dropped 3 bases and J dropped 6; count of bases not matched to a gene: 4. The CDR3 runs 15 residues. The V gene's germline CDR1 is SGDLS and CDR2 YYNGEE. CDR3 loop: CASSADRGRAGELFF. The CDR3 DNA is TGTGCCAGCAGCGCGGACAGGGGGCGGGCCGGGGAGCTGTTTTTT.

The gene calls are TRBV15 and TRBJ2-2; possibly TRBD2 for D (6 bases). Per germline, CDR1 LNHNV and CDR2 YYDKDF (reference sequence). The CDR3 sequence is 17 residues long. Trimming pared 0 bases from V and 1 base from J, leaving 12 bases between. CDR3 in DNA: TGTGCCACCAGCAGAGATCTCTGGCGGGGGAACACCGGGGAGCTGTTTTTT. Protein product: CATSRDLWRGNTGELFF.

The chain employs TRBV29-1 and TRBJ2-2; 9 bases are a match to TRBD1. J was trimmed by 2 bases and V by 7 bases; bases with no gene match: 5. Germline V gives CDR1 SQVTM, CDR2 ANQGSEA. The length of the CDR3 is 14 residues. CDR3 coding DNA: TGCAGCGCAAGGACAGGGGAAAACACCGGGGAGCTGTTTTTT. Translating it yields CSARTGENTGELFF.

The chain combines TRBV7-3 with TRBJ2-1, with 14 bases aligning to TRBD2. The junction had 3 bases not matched to a gene; V was cut back by 5 bases and J by 9 bases. The CDR3 consists of 14 residues. Germline lookup yields CDR1 SGHTA and CDR2 FQGTGA. The CDR3 region has the DNA TGTGCCAGCAGCCTCGGGACTAGCGGGAGTGAGCAGTTCTTC. It specifies CASSLGTSGSEQFF.

This sequence joins TRBV6-5 and TRBJ2-1; 10 bases are a match to TRBD2. In germline, CDR1 is MNHEY, CDR2 SVGAGI. The CDR3 has 15 amino acids. Trimming cost V 10 bases and J 8 bases; bases outside gene matches: 14. The CDR3 nucleotides are TGTGCCACCATTCCGACTCTAGCGGGAGCGCATGAGCAGTTCTTC. Translated: CATIPTLAGAHEQFF.

This clone was recorded once. V gene TRBV29-1 combines with J gene TRBJ2-1; D gene ambiguous. Trimming took 4 bases from V and 6 from J, leaving 10 bases between them. This CDR3 has 12 amino acids. Per germline, CDR1 SQVTM and CDR2 ANQGSEA. As DNA, the CDR3 is TGCAGCGTTGTTTCCAGGTCCAATGAGCAGTTCTTC. Its translation: CSVVSRSNEQFF.

This chain uses TRBV7-2 with TRBJ1-6; the match to TRBD1 covers 8 bases. V lost 5 bases and J lost 14; bases outside the gene matches: 11. Germline CDR1 is SGHTA and CDR2 is FQGNSA. The CDR3 spans 14 residues. This CDR3 is CASSPGTGSGTLHF. The CDR3 DNA sequence: TGTGCCAGCAGCCCCGGGACAGGCTCGGGGACCCTCCACTTT.

V is TRBV19 and J is TRBJ2-5; 11 bases agree with TRBD1. Germline V lookup: CDR1 LNHDA, CDR2 SQIVND (reference sequence). V was pared by 6 bases and J by 5 bases, with 8 bases of the junction left unmatched. The length of the CDR3 is 15 residues. The DNA of the CDR3 is TGTGCCAGTAGAACCGGGACAGGGGGTATCGAGACCCAGTACTTC. It codes for CASRTGTGGIETQYF.

The chain joins TRBV19 to TRBJ1-2, with TRBD1 matching 8 bases. In germline, CDR1 is LNHDA, CDR2 SQIVND (reference sequence). The CDR3 is made up of 14 amino acids. Trimming at V came to 5 bases and at J to 5 bases, leaving 7 bases not matched to a gene. CDR3 sequence (DNA): TGTGCCAGTAGTTCGGACAGGGTGCTGTATGGCTACACCTTC. Translated, it gives CASSSDRVLYGYTF.

The chain links TRBV7-9 to TRBJ2-7; D is undetermined. CDR1 is SEHNR, CDR2 FQNEAQ, per germline (reference sequence). The V end lost 5 bases, the J end lost 7 bases, and 12 bases lay between the germline ends. This CDR3 has 12 residues. The CDR3 here is CASSLSLGEQYF. The DNA of the CDR3 is TGTGCCAGCAGCCTCTCCCTCGGGGAGCAGTACTTC.

This clone was observed a single time. The chain uses TRBV4-2 and TRBJ1-3, with 7 bases matching TRBD1. CDR1 LGHNA and CDR2 YNFKEQ come from the germline V gene. The CDR3 covers 15 residues. Germline trimming cut 0 bases from V and 8 bases from J; bases unmatched to any gene: 7. CDR3 in DNA: TGTGCCAGCAGCCAAGAAGTCAGGCAGGGGGACACCATATATTTT. Its translation: CASSQEVRQGDTIYF.

The genes are TRBV3-1 (or the pseudogene TRBV3-2) and TRBJ2-7, with TRBD2 identical over 13 bases. The germline V gene has CDR1 LGHDT and CDR2 YNNKEL (reference sequence). The CDR3 length is 16 residues. V lost 6 bases and J lost 4; bases outside the gene matches: 9. The CDR3 sequence is CASRPRGLAGVYEQYF. The CDR3 DNA is TGTGCCAGCAGGCCCCGAGGACTAGCGGGAGTATACGAGCAGTACTTC.

The chain carries TRBV7-9 and TRBJ1-4; D is undetermined. The CDR3 totals 15 residues. CDR1 and CDR2 (germline): SEHNR, FQNEAQ (reference sequence). V was trimmed by 5 bases and J by 7 bases, leaving 17 bases between them. For the CDR3, the DNA is TGTGCCAGCAGCCCCCAGGCGCTCGAGGGTGAAAAACTGTTTTTT. Amino acids: CASSPQALEGEKLFF. The variable domain in full, completed from reference TRBV7-9 and TRBJ1-4, reads DTGVSQNPRHKITKRGQNVTFRCDPISEHNRLYWYRQTLGQGPEFLTYFQNEAQLEKSRLLSDRFSAERPKGSFSTLEIQRTEQGDSAMYLCASSPQALEGEKLFFGSGTQLSVL.

The gene calls are TRBV3-1 (or the pseudogene TRBV3-2) and TRBJ2-7, with 7 bases lining up with TRBD1. In germline, CDR1 is LGHDT, CDR2 YNNKEL (reference sequence). V trimming: 0 bases; J trimming: 7 bases; junction bases outside the gene matches: 3. The CDR3 totals 13 residues. Here the CDR3 reads CASSQETGKEQYF. DNA for the CDR3: TGTGCCAGCAGCCAAGAGACAGGGAAAGAGCAGTACTTC.